The 11 T cell receptor beta chains below all came from one sample that was sequenced in a study of blood T cell repertoires in COVID-19. Libraries were prepared by immunoSEQ multiplex PCR; TCRdb keeps only in-frame clonotypes and omits some of them. The top ten hold around 7.3% of the sample, which has 120,000 or so clones, around 87% seen once. Source material: peripheral blood. The receptors originated from a man aged 45-60 years with acute or convalescent COVID-19.

The chain joins TRBV7-8 to TRBJ2-5; TRBD2 matches at 12 bases. Germline V gene data show CDR1 as SGHVS and CDR2 as FQNEAQ. The CDR3 loop spans 22 amino acids. Germline trimming cut 1 base from V and 5 bases from J; bases unmatched to any gene: 23. CDR3 residues: CASSLGHRASGRAGLGRETQYF. CDR3 bases: TGTGCCAGCAGCTTAGGCCATAGGGCTAGCGGGAGGGCCGGGTTAGGTAGGGAGACCCAGTACTTC.

The J gene is TRBJ2-2, the V gene TRBV7-9; the D gene is possibly TRBD1 (6 bases). Trimming took 9 bases from V and 3 from J, leaving 17 bases between them. Germline V lookup: CDR1 SEHNR, CDR2 FQNEAQ (reference sequence). The CDR3 spans 15 residues. The CDR3 protein is CASKIQGVDTGELFF. The DNA for the CDR3 is TGTGCCAGTAAGATACAGGGCGTCGACACCGGGGAGCTGTTTTTT.

The chain combines TRBV5-1 with TRBJ2-1, with no clear D. Trimming stripped 0 bases from V and 4 bases from J, with 14 bases between. This CDR3 is built from 16 residues. Looked up from germline, CDR1 is SGHRS and CDR2 is YFSETQ. CDR3 sequence: CASSLDGPYPYNEQFF. The CDR3 nucleotides read TGCGCCAGCAGCTTGGATGGGCCCTACCCTTACAATGAGCAGTTCTTC.

The chain has TRBV7-2 and TRBJ2-1; tentatively, D is TRBD2 (6 bases). The germline gives CDR1 SGHTA, CDR2 FQGNSA. The CDR3 has 16 amino acids. V was cut by 0 bases and J by 4 bases, with 13 bases left in between. CDR3 DNA sequence: TGTGCCAGCAGCTTAGCGTCAGTCGGGGGTTACAATGAGCAGTTCTTC. It translates to CASSLASVGGYNEQFF.

The J gene is TRBJ1-2, the V gene TRBV6-5, with D unresolved. The CDR3 has 14 residues. Deletions cut 2 bases from V and 4 bases from J, with 11 bases between. Germline loops: CDR1 MNHEY, CDR2 SVGAGI. CDR3 in DNA: TGTGCCAGCAGTTACGGGAGCGGCAGCTATGGCTACACCTTC. Protein: CASSYGSGSYGYTF.

The V call is TRBV6-5, the J call TRBJ2-3, with TRBD1 matching 7 bases. This CDR3 contains 14 residues. From germline, CDR1 is MNHEY and CDR2 SVGAGI. The trim removed 5 bases at V and 5 bases at J, leaving 7 bases unmatched. CDR3 DNA: TGTGCCAGCAGTATACGACAGGGTTTAGATACGCAGTATTTT. It yields the protein CASSIRQGLDTQYF.

The count of this clone is one. This chain links TRBV18 with TRBJ1-1, with TRBD1 as a possible D gene (5 bases). The germline V gene encodes CDR1 KGHSH and CDR2 LQKENI. V shed 0 bases and J shed 5 bases, with 16 bases lying between them. This CDR3 contains 16 residues. CDR3 sequence (DNA): TGTGCCAGCTCACCACCGGGGTGGAGGAGGGGAACTGAAGCTTTCTTT. This gives the protein CASSPPGWRRGTEAFF.

This clone was counted a single time. The V and J genes are TRBV6-2 or TRBV6-3 and TRBJ2-2; 10 nucleotides agree with TRBD2. Trimming at V came to 2 bases and at J to 7 bases, leaving 4 bases not matched to a gene. The CDR3 has 15 residues. The germline V gene has CDR1 MNHEY and CDR2 SVGEGT. The CDR3: CASSYLGLAVGELFF. The CDR3 coding sequence is TGTGCCAGCAGTTACCTAGGACTAGCGGTCGGGGAGCTGTTTTTT.

In the case of this clone: In the same sample, other DNA sequences code for this CDR3. The CDR3 region is CASSFLNTGELFF. The CDR3 nucleotides read TGTGCCAGCAGTTTTTTAAACACCGGGGAGCTGTTTTTT. V usage is TRBV28 and J usage is TRBJ2-2, with D unclear. Per the germline V gene, CDR1 is MDHEN and CDR2 is SYDVKM. Trimming shortened V by 3 bases and J by 2 bases, and 4 bases separated the two germline ends. CDR3 length: 13 residues. Based on the CDR3 plus reference TRBV28 and TRBJ2-2, the full variable domain is DVKVTQSSRYLVKRTGEKVFLECVQDMDHENMFWYRQDPGLGLRLIYFSYDVKMKEKGDIPEGYSVSREKKERFSLILESASTNQTSMYLCASSFLNTGELFFGEGSRLTVL.

The chain links TRBV20-1 to TRBJ1-1; no definite D call. From germline, CDR1 is DFQATT and CDR2 SNEGSKA (reference sequence). Trimming took 3 bases from V and 6 from J, leaving 17 bases between them. The CDR3 covers 14 residues. For the CDR3, the DNA is TGCAGTGCTAGTGTTTCGGTCTCCTCACCTGAAGCTTTCTTT. Its translation is CSASVSVSSPEAFF.

For the CDR3, the DNA is TGCAGCGTTGTACGCGGGACAGATACGCAGTATTTT. It codes for CSVVRGTDTQYF. This chain links TRBV29-1 with TRBJ2-3; a weak D match, TRBD2 (5 bases). V was clipped by 4 bases and J by 3 bases, with 8 bases between them. Germline values: CDR1 SQVTM, CDR2 ANQGSEA. The CDR3 sequence is 12 residues long.